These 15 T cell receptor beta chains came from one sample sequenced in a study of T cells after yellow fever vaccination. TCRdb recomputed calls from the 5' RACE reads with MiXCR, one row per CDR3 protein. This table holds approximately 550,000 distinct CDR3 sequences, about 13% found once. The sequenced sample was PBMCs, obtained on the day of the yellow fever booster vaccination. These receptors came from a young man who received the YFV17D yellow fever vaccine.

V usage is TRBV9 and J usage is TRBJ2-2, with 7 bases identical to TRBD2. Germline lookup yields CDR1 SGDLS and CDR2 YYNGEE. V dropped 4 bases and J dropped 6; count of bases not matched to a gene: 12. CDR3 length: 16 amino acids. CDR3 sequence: CASSRSGAGVSGELFF. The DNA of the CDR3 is TGTGCCAGCAGCCGCTCCGGGGCGGGAGTATCCGGGGAGCTGTTTTTT.

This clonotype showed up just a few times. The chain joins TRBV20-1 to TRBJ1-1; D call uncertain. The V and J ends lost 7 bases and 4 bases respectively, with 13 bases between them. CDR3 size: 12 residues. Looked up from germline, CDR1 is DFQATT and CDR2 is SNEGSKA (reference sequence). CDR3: CSVREVFTEAFF. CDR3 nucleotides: TGCAGTGTTAGGGAGGTTTTCACTGAAGCTTTCTTT.

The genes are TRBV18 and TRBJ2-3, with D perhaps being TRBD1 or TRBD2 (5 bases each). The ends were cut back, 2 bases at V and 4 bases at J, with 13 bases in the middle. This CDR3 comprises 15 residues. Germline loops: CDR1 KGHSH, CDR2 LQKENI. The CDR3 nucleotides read TGTGCCAGCTCACCAGTCCGAGAGGGGCCAGATACGCAGTATTTT. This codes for CASSPVREGPDTQYF. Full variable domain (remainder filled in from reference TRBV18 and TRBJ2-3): NAGVMQNPRHLVRRRGQEARLRCSPMKGHSHVYWYRQLPEEGLKFMVYLQKENIIDESGMPKERFSAEFPKEGPSILRIQQVVRGDSAAYFCASSPVREGPDTQYFGPGTRLTVL.

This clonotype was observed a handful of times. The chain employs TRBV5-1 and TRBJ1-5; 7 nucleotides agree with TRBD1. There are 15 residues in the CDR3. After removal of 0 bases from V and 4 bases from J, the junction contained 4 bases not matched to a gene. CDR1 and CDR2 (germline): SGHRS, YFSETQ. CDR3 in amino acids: CASSLAGQKNQPQHF. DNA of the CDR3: TGCGCCAGCAGCTTGGCGGGACAGAAAAATCAGCCCCAGCATTTT.

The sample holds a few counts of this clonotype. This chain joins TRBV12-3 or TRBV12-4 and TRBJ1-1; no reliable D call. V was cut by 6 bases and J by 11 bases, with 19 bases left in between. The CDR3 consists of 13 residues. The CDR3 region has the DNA TGTGCCAGCAGGACGCCGCTTCGTGTCAATGCTTTCTTT. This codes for CASRTPLRVNAFF.

CDR3 DNA sequence: TGTGCCAGCTCACCAGGGACAGGGGGCGCGGTTGATGGCTACACCTTC. This sequence encodes CASSPGTGGAVDGYTF. The chain carries TRBV18 and TRBJ1-2; 12 bases line up with TRBD1. The CDR3 runs to 16 residues. In germline, CDR1 is KGHSH, CDR2 LQKENI. With V trimmed by 2 bases and J by 6 bases, 7 bases remained unmatched.

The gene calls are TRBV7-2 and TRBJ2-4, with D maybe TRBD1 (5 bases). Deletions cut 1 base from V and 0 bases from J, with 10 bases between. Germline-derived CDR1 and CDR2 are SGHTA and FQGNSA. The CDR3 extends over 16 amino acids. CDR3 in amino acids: CASSLGQSSAKNIQYF. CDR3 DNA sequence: TGTGCCAGCAGCTTAGGACAGAGCTCAGCCAAAAACATTCAGTACTTC.

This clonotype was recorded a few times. CDR3: CSARDPRTGRAETQYF. The CDR3 nucleotides read TGCAGTGCTAGAGATCCCCGGACAGGGAGGGCAGAGACCCAGTACTTC. This rearrangement joins TRBV20-1 to TRBJ2-5, with a weak D call TRBD1 (8 bases). Germline-derived CDR1 and CDR2 are DFQATT and SNEGSKA (reference sequence). CDR3 size: 16 residues. The V end was cut by 0 bases, the J end by 4 bases, with 18 bases between.

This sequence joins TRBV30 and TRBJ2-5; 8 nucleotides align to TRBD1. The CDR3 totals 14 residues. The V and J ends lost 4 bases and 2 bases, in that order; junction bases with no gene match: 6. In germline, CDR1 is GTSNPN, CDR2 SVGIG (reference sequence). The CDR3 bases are TGTGCCTGGAACCCCGGACAGGGACAAGAGACCCAGTACTTC. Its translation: CAWNPGQGQETQYF.

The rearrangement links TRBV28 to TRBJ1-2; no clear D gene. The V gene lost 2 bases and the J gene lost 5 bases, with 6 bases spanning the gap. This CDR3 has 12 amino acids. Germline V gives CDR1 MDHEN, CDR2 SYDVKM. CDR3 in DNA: TGTGCCAGCAGTTTAAATGGTTATGGCTACACCTTC. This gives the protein CASSLNGYGYTF.

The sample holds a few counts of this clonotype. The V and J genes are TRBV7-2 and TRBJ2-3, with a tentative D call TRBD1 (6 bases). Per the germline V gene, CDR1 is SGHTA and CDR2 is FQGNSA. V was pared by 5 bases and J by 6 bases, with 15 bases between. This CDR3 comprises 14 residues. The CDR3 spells CASSTRRGGDTQYF. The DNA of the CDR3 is TGTGCCAGCAGCACCCGCAGGGGTGGGGATACGCAGTATTTT.

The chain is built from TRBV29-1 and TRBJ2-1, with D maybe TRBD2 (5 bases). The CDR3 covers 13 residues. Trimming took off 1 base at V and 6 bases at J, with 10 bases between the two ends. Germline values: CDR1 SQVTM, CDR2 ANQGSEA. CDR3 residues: CSVEGRDLNEQFF. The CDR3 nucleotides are TGCAGCGTTGAAGGACGGGATCTCAATGAGCAGTTCTTC.

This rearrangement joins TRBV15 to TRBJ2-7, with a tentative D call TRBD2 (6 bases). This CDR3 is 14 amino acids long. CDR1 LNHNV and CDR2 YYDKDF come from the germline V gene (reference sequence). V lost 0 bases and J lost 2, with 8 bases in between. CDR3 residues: CATSREAGTYEQYF. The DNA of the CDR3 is TGTGCCACCAGCAGAGAAGCGGGCACCTACGAGCAGTACTTC.

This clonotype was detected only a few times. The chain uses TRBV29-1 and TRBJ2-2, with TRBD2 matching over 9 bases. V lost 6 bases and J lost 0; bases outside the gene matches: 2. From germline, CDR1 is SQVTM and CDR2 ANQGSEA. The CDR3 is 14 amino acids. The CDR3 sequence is CSVTSGANTGELFF. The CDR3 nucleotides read TGCAGCGTGACTAGCGGAGCGAACACCGGGGAGCTGTTTTTT.

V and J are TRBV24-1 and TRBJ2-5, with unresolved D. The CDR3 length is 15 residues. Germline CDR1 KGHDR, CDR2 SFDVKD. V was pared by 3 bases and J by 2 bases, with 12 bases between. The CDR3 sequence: CATSDPPPRQETQYF. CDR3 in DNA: TGTGCCACCAGTGATCCACCGCCGCGTCAAGAGACCCAGTACTTC.